This paragraph reports one T cell receptor (beta chain). The antigen is not known. This CDR3 is also generated by other DNA sequences in the sample. The CDR3 length is 14 residues. J lost 3 bases, V lost 4 bases, and 5 bases had no gene match. Germline V gives CDR1 MNHEY, CDR2 SMNVEV (reference sequence). This record comes from a study of shared clonotypes between healthy human individuals. Study findings and constraints: In contrast to clonotypes shared by all four donors, non-shared clonotypes had lower generation probabilities. It was observed that 5% to 6.5% of naive CD4 clonotypes were shared across several donors.

Using immunoSEQ multiplex PCR, the repertoire was profiled, and TCRdb retains in-frame clones only, with some absent. The sample includes around 2,000,000 clones, under 95% seen only once; the top ten take over 1.5%. Terminally differentiated effector memory CD45RA+ cells were excluded from the naive CD8 cells, which were CD45RO-negative and positively selected for CCR7. Healthy HIV-negative adults without recent acute infections or vaccinations served as donors. The V and J genes are TRBV27 and TRBJ2-7, with 8 nucleotides matching TRBD1. Material for sequencing was naive CD8+ T cells from PBMCs. This TCR came from a man aged 18 to 30 in good health. Some clones in this sample may be carry-over from other donors' samples. The CDR3 reads CASSSLDRVYEQYF. CDR3 bases: TGTGCCAGCAGTTCCTTGGACAGGGTCTACGAGCAGTACTTC.